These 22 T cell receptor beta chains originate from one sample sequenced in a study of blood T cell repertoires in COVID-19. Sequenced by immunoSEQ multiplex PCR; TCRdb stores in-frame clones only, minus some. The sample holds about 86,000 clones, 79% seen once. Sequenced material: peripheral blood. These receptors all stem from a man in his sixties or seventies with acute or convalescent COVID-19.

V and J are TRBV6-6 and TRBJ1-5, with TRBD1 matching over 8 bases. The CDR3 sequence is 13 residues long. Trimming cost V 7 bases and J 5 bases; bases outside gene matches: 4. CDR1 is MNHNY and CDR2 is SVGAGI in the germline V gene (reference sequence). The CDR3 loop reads CASKGQGDQPQHF. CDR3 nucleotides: TGTGCCAGCAAAGGACAGGGCGATCAGCCCCAGCATTTT.

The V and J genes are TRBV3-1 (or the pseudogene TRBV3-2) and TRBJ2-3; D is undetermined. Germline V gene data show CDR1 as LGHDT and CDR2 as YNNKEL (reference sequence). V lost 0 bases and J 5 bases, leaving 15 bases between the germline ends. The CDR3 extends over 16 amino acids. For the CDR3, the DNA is TGTGCCAGCAGCCAAGAATTGTCCGCGGAGAGAGATACGCAGTATTTT. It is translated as CASSQELSAERDTQYF.

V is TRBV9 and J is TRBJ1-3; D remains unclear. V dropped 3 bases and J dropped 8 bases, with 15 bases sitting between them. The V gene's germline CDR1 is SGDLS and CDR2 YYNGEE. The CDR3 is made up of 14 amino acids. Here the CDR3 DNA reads TGTGCCAGCAGCGAAGTGTCCCTACGGGACACCATATATTTT. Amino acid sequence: CASSEVSLRDTIYF.

The CDR3 DNA follows: TGTGCCAGCAGTGAAACAGGGACCACCGGGGAGCTGTTTTTT. Translating gives CASSETGTTGELFF. This sequence joins TRBV28 and TRBJ2-2; D perhaps matches TRBD1 (6 bases). There are 14 residues in the CDR3. Deletions cut 5 bases from V and 4 bases from J, with 11 bases between. In germline, CDR1 is MDHEN, CDR2 SYDVKM.

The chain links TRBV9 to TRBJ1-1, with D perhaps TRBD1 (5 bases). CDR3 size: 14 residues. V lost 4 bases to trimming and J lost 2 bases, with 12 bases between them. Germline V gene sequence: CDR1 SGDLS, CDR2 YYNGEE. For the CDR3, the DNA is TGTGCCAGCAGCACAGGACCGCCCAACACTGAAGCTTTCTTT. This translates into CASSTGPPNTEAFF.

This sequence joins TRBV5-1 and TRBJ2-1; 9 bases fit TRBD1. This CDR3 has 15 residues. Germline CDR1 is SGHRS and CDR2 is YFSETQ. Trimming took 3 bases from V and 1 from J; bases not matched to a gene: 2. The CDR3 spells CASSSGTGSYNEQFF. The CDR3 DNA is TGCGCCAGCAGCTCTGGGACAGGGTCCTACAATGAGCAGTTCTTC.

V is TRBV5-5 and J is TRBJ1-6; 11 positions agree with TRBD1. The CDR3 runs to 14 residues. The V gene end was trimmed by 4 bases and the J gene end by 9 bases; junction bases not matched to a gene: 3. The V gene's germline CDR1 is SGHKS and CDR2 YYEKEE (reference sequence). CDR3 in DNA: TGTGCCAGCAGCGTGGACAGGGGGCTTTCACCCCTCCACTTT. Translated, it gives CASSVDRGLSPLHF. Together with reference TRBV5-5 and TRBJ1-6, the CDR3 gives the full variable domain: DAGVTQSPTHLIKTRGQQVTLRCSPISGHKSVSWYQQVLGQGPQFIFQYYEKEERGRGNFPDRFSARQFPNYSSELNVNALLLGDSALYLCASSVDRGLSPLHFGNGTRLTVT.

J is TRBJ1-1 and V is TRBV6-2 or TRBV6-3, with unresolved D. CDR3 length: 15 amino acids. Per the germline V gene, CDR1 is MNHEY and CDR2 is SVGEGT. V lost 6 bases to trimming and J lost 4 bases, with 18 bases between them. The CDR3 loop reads CASSLTGVWGTEAFF. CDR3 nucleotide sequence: TGTGCCAGCAGCCTAACCGGGGTCTGGGGCACTGAAGCTTTCTTT.

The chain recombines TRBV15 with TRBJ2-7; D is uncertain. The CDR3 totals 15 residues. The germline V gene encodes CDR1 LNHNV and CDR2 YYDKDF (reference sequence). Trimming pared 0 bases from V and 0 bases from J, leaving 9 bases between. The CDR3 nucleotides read TGTGCCACCAGCAGAGATCAGGAAAGCTCCTACGAGCAGTACTTC. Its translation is CATSRDQESSYEQYF.

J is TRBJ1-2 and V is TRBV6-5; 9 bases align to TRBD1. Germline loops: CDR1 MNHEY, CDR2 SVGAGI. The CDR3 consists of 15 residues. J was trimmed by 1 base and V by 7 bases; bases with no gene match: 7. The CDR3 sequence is CASTPGTGYNYGYTF. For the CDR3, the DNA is TGTGCCAGCACCCCCGGGACAGGGTATAACTATGGCTACACCTTC.

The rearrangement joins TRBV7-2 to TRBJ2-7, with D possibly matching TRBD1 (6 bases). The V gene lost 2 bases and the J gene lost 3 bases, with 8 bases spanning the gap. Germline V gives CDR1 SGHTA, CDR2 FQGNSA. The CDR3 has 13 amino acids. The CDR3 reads CASSLQGIYEQYF. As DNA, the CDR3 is TGTGCCAGCAGCTTACAGGGGATCTACGAGCAGTACTTC.

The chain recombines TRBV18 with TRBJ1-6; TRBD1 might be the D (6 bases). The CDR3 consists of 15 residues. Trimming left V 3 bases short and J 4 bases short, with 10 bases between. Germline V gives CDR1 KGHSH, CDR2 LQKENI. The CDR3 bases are TGTGCCAGCTCACCCGGACAGCCTTATAATTCACCCCTCCACTTT. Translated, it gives CASSPGQPYNSPLHF.

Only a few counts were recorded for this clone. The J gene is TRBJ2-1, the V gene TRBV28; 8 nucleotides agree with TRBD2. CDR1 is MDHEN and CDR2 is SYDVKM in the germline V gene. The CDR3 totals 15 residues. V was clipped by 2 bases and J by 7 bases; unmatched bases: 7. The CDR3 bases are TGTGCCAGCAGTTTACCCGGGAGGGTTGGGAATGAGCAGTTCTTC. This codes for CASSLPGRVGNEQFF.

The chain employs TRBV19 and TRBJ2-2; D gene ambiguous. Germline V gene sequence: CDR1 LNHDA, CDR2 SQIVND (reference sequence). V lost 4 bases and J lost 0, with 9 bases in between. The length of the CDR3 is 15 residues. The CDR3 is CASSRTVANTGELFF. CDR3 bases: TGTGCCAGTAGTAGAACGGTTGCGAACACCGGGGAGCTGTTTTTT.

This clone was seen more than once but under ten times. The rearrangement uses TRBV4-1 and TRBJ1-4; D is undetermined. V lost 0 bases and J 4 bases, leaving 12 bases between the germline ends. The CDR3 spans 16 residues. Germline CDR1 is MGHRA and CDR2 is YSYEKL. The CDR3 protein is CASSQDLSRLNEKLFF. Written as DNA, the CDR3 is TGCGCCAGCAGCCAAGATCTGAGTAGACTTAATGAAAAACTGTTTTTT.

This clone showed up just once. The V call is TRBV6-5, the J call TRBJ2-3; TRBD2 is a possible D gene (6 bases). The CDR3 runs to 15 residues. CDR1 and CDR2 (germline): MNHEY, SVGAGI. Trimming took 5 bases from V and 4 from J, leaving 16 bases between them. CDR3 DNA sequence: TGTGCCAGCAGTCCTCTAGCGCTCGGGGCAGATACGCAGTATTTT. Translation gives CASSPLALGADTQYF.

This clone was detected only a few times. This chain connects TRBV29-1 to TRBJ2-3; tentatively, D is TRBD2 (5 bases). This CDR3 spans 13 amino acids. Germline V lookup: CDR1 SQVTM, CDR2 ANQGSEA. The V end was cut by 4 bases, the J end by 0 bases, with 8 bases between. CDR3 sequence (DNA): TGCAGCGTTGGTGAGGGCAGCACAGATACGCAGTATTTT. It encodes CSVGEGSTDTQYF.

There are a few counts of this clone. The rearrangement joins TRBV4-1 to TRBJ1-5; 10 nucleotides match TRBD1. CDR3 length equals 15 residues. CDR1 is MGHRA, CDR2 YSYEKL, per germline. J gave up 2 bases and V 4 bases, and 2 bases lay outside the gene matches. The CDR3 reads CASSPGTGGNQPQHF. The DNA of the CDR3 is TGCGCCAGCAGCCCGGGGACAGGGGGCAATCAGCCCCAGCATTTT.

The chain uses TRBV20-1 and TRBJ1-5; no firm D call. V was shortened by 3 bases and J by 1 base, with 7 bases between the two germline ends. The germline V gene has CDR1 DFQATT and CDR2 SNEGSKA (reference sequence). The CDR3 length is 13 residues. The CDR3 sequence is CSASGRSNQPQHF. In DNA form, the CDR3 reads TGCAGTGCTAGTGGCAGGAGCAATCAGCCCCAGCATTTT.

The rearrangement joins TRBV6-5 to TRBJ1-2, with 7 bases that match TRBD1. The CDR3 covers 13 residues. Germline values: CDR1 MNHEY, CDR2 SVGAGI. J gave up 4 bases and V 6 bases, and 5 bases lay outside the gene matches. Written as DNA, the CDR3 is TGTGCCAGCAGCAAGACAGGGTTCTATGGCTACACCTTC. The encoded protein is CASSKTGFYGYTF.

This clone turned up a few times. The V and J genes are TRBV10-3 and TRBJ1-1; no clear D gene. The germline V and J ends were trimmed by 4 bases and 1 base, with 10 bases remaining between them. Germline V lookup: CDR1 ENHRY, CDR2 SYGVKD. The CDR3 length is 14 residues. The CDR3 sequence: CAISGELRNTEAFF. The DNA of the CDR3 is TGTGCCATCAGTGGGGAGTTGAGGAACACTGAAGCTTTCTTT.

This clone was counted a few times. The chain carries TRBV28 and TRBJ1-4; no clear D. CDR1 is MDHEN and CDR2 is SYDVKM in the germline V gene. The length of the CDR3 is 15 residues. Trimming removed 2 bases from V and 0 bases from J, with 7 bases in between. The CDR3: CASSLEAATNEKLFF. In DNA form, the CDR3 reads TGTGCCAGCAGTTTAGAGGCAGCAACTAATGAAAAACTGTTTTTT.